The 11 T cell receptor beta chains listed next were all sequenced from one sample in a study of T cells in Graves' hyperthyroidism and ophthalmopathy. There were TCR beta CDR3 regions amplified from RNA transcripts. TCR CDR3 underwent first-round RT-PCR with the HTBI primer set. TCRdb re-called the multiplex PCR reads with MiXCR, one entry per CDR3 protein. The repertoire holds a few hundred thousand distinct CDR3 sequences, with approximately 17% as singletons. The sample comprised blood. The receptors here all came from a woman between 18 and 29 years old with Graves' ophthalmopathy.

In its sample, this clonotype was seen many times. This chain links TRBV24-1 with TRBJ2-5; a weak D match, TRBD2 (5 bases). V lost 5 bases to trimming and J lost 5 bases, with 11 bases between them. This CDR3 contains 13 residues. The germline V gene encodes CDR1 KGHDR and CDR2 SFDVKD. Here the CDR3 reads CATSASFAETQYF. The CDR3 nucleotides are TGTGCCACCAGTGCTAGCTTCGCGGAGACCCAGTACTTC.

Only a few counts were recorded for this clonotype. This sequence may be a read error, since a much larger clone differs from it by one base. V usage is TRBV30 and J usage is TRBJ2-5; TRBD1 might be the D (5 bases). The germline CDR1 and CDR2 sequences are GTSNPN and SVGIG (reference sequence). This CDR3 spans 13 amino acids. The CDR3 bases are TGTGCCTGGAGTGGTCAGGGTGGAGAGGCCCAGTACTTC. It codes for CAWSGQGGEAQYF.

In this sample, this clonotype turned up many times. The chain combines TRBV9 with TRBJ1-1; D is unresolved. Trimming left V 1 base short and J 2 bases short, with 9 bases between. This CDR3 has 14 residues. CDR1 is SGDLS, CDR2 YYNGEE, per germline. In DNA form, the CDR3 reads TGTGCCAGCAGCGTACAGGCAATAAACACTGAAGCTTTCTTT. Translated, it gives CASSVQAINTEAFF.

This clonotype was seen a few times. The chain carries TRBV6-2 or TRBV6-3 and TRBJ2-7, with D possibly TRBD2 on 6 matching bases. The germline gives CDR1 MNHEY, CDR2 SVGEGT. Trimming removed 6 bases at V and 0 bases at J, with 12 bases between. The CDR3 covers 14 residues. Here the CDR3 reads CASSGEVSSYEQYF. The CDR3 region has the DNA TGTGCCAGCAGCGGGGAGGTAAGCTCCTACGAGCAGTACTTC.

This clonotype was counted a few times. The chain couples TRBV6-1 to TRBJ2-2, with 9 positions matching TRBD1. The V gene end was trimmed by 6 bases and the J gene end by 7 bases; junction bases not matched to a gene: 9. The CDR3 is 15 amino acids. CDR1 is MNHNS, CDR2 SASEGT, per germline. In nucleotides, the CDR3 is TGTGCCAGCAGACGGGGGACAGGGCAGGACGGGGAGCTGTTTTTT. It encodes CASRRGTGQDGELFF.

This chain connects TRBV20-1 to TRBJ2-3; TRBD2 aligns across 11 bases. Germline lookup yields CDR1 DFQATT and CDR2 SNEGSKA (reference sequence). The CDR3 sequence is 15 residues long. The J segment lost 4 bases and the V segment lost 3 bases, leaving 6 bases of the junction unmatched. In nucleotides, the CDR3 is TGCAGTGCTAGGCCGGGACTAGCGGTGGCAGATACGCAGTATTTT. Protein product: CSARPGLAVADTQYF.

This clonotype was observed a handful of times. The chain joins TRBV3-1 to TRBJ1-3; D is unclear. Germline CDR1 reads LGHDT; CDR2 reads YNNKEL (reference sequence). Deletions cut 1 base from V and 1 base from J, with 11 bases between. This CDR3 has 16 amino acids. DNA for the CDR3: TGTGCCAGCAGCCAAGGGGTGTGGGATTCTGGAAACACCATATATTTT. Protein: CASSQGVWDSGNTIYF.

V gene TRBV30 combines with J gene TRBJ1-6; D is perhaps TRBD1 (6 bases). The germline gives CDR1 GTSNPN, CDR2 SVGIG (reference sequence). Deletions cut 6 bases from V and 13 bases from J, with 28 bases between. The CDR3 consists of 16 residues. CDR3 nucleotides: TGTGCCTGCCGAAACCGGGGGGCCCCGGCTATCGATCCCCTCCACTTT. It specifies CACRNRGAPAIDPLHF. Supplemented by reference TRBV30 and TRBJ1-6, the full variable domain reads SQTIHQWPATLVQPVGSPLSLECTVEGTSNPNLYWYRQAAGRGLQLLFYSVGIGQISSEVPQNLSASRPQDRQFILSSKKLLLSDSGFYLCACRNRGAPAIDPLHFGNGTRLTVT.

This clonotype appeared a few times. This sequence joins TRBV7-9 and TRBJ2-4; TRBD2 is a possible D gene (6 bases). The CDR3 length is 14 residues. Germline V gene sequence: CDR1 SEHNR, CDR2 FQNEAQ (reference sequence). V was cut by 1 base and J by 4 bases, with 8 bases left in between. DNA for the CDR3: TGTGCCAGCAGCTTAGTCGGGGGAAAAAACATTCAGTACTTC. Encoded protein: CASSLVGGKNIQYF.

The sample holds a few counts of this clonotype. V usage is TRBV6-1 and J usage is TRBJ2-7, with 8 bases aligning to TRBD1. With V trimmed by 6 bases and J by 2 bases, 3 bases remained unmatched. The CDR3 spans 13 residues. CDR1 and CDR2 from the germline V gene are MNHNS and SASEGT. The DNA for the CDR3 is TGTGCCAGCAGGGCACAGGGGGCCTACGAGCAGTACTTC. Translation: CASRAQGAYEQYF.

This clonotype was detected many times. This chain joins TRBV29-1 and TRBJ2-5; D might be TRBD1 or TRBD2, each matching 6 bases. Trimming shortened V by 6 bases and J by 1 base, and 24 bases separated the two germline ends. The CDR3 is 17 residues long. Germline V gene sequence: CDR1 SQVTM, CDR2 ANQGSEA. CDR3 loop: CSVDQIRGARAQETQYF. As DNA, the CDR3 is TGCAGCGTAGATCAGATTAGGGGGGCGAGGGCCCAAGAGACCCAGTACTTC.